These T cell receptor beta chains were read from a single sample in a study of blood T cells in healthy people across ages. TCRdb ran MiXCR on the 5' RACE reads and lists one entry per CDR3 protein. The sample shows fewer than 2,000,000 distinct CDR3 sequences, around 36% of them seen only once. The sample comprised blood. These receptors came from a woman between 25 and 40 years old in good health. The CDR3 runs from the conserved cysteine through the conserved F or W. D genes are given only for firm matches. Clone size is stated in some rows and not others, as once, few, many or a class when expanded.

D	V	J	size	CDR3	DNA
-	TRBV5-6	TRBJ2-7	many	CASSLRGYSYEQYF	TGTGCCAGCAGCTTGAGAGGGTACTCCTACGAGCAGTACTTC
-	TRBV11-2	TRBJ2-7	-	CASSLWRELYEQYF	TGTGCCAGCAGCTTATGGCGGGAATTATACGAGCAGTACTTC
-	TRBV3-1	TRBJ2-7	-	CASSQGRISSYEQYF	TGTGCCAGCAGCCAAGGGCGGATAAGCTCCTACGAGCAGTACTTC
TRBD2	TRBV20-1	TRBJ2-7	-	CSASLLAGGHEQYF	TGCAGTGCTAGCCTACTAGCGGGAGGGCACGAGCAGTACTTC
TRBD1	TRBV20-1	TRBJ2-5	few	CSARDPIEWGRTGIQETQYF	TGCAGTGCTAGAGATCCGATCGAGTGGGGACGGACAGGCATCCAAGAGACCCAGTACTTC
-	TRBV4-2	TRBJ1-2	-	CASSQGQLNRGYTF	TGTGCCAGCAGCCAAGGACAGCTTAACCGTGGCTACACCTTC
-	TRBV20-1	TRBJ1-2	once	CSATNRDKRYYGYTF	TGCAGTGCCACGAACAGGGACAAGCGATACTATGGCTACACCTTC
-	TRBV7-9	TRBJ2-7	few	CASSLATAVSYEQYF	TGTGCCAGCAGCTTAGCGACGGCAGTGTCCTACGAGCAGTACTTC
-	TRBV20-1	TRBJ2-5	-	CSLGQTQYF	TGCAGCTTAGGCCAGACCCAGTACTTC
TRBD2	TRBV20-1	TRBJ2-1	many	CSAPREGDYNEQFF	TGCAGTGCTCCCCGGGAGGGGGACTACAATGAGCAGTTCTTC
-	TRBV27	TRBJ2-2	once	CASSFRAGPLNTGELFF	TGTGCCAGCAGTTTCAGGGCAGGCCCTTTGAACACCGGGGAGCTGTTTTTT
TRBD2	TRBV28	TRBJ2-4	-	CASSMQREVLEQRNIQYF	TGTGCCAGCAGTATGCAGCGGGAGGTACTGGAGCAAAGAAACATTCAGTACTTC
-	TRBV10-3	TRBJ1-1	few	CATNIDRNTEAFF	TGTGCCACAAATATAGACCGGAACACTGAAGCTTTCTTT
TRBD2	TRBV20-1	TRBJ2-7	few	CSATLGTSGTYEQYF	TGCAGTGCTACCCTGGGGACTAGCGGGACCTACGAGCAGTACTTC
-	TRBV7-3	TRBJ2-3	-	CASSRTELGTDTQYF	TGTGCCAGCAGCCGGACCGAACTGGGGACAGATACGCAGTATTTT
-	TRBV20-1	TRBJ2-1	-	CSASQGQRGVNEQFF	TGCAGTGCTAGCCAAGGACAGCGAGGGGTCAATGAGCAGTTCTTC
TRBD2	TRBV28	TRBJ2-3	-	CASRKTSGRLPTDTQYF	TGTGCCAGCAGGAAGACTAGCGGGAGGCTTCCCACAGATACGCAGTATTTT
-	TRBV19	TRBJ2-1	-	CASSISPPGSYNEQFF	TGTGCCAGTAGTATATCCCCTCCCGGGTCCTACAATGAGCAGTTCTTC
-	TRBV25-1	TRBJ1-2	many	CASGLGGAHGYTF	TGTGCCAGCGGGCTAGGGGGGGCCCATGGCTACACCTTC
-	TRBV27	TRBJ2-3	few	CASSPDSPWDGTQYF	TGTGCCAGCAGTCCGGACAGTCCATGGGACGGTACGCAGTATTTT
TRBD2	TRBV6-6	TRBJ2-3	few	CASSWIGGTDTQYF	TGTGCCAGCAGTTGGATCGGGGGGACAGATACGCAGTATTTT
TRBD2	TRBV20-1	TRBJ2-3	few	CSALTGGRGDTQYF	TGCAGTGCATTAACGGGGGGACGGGGAGATACGCAGTATTTT
TRBD2	TRBV5-6	TRBJ2-1	few	CASSTSGGYYNEQFF	TGTGCCAGCAGCACGAGCGGGGGGTATTACAATGAGCAGTTCTTC
-	TRBV10-2	TRBJ1-5	-	CASSEGQGFGNQPQHF	TGCGCCAGCAGTGAAGGTCAGGGTTTTGGCAATCAGCCCCAGCATTTT
-	TRBV6-5	TRBJ2-5	-	CASSYVSGNKETQYF	TGTGCCAGCAGTTACGTGTCGGGAAATAAAGAGACCCAGTACTTC
TRBD2	TRBV20-1	TRBJ2-3	many	CSARRLAGSTDTQYF	TGCAGTGCTAGGAGGCTAGCGGGCAGCACAGATACGCAGTATTTT
-	TRBV27	TRBJ2-7	few	CASSLSPDSAQYF	TGTGCCAGCAGCCTAAGCCCAGACAGCGCGCAGTACTTC
-	TRBV12-3/TRBV12-4	TRBJ1-4	-	CAGRTQGVEKLFF	TGTGCCGGCAGGACACAGGGAGTCGAAAAACTGTTTTTT
-	TRBV11-2	TRBJ2-1	few	CASSLDPGLYNEQFF	TGTGCCAGCAGCTTGGATCCCGGACTGTACAATGAGCAGTTCTTC
TRBD1	TRBV11-1	TRBJ2-7	few	CASSLPKGGTGGPRSSYEQYF	TGTGCCAGCAGCTTACCAAAAGGAGGGACAGGGGGCCCCCGAAGCTCCTACGAGCAGTACTTC
TRBD2	TRBV10-3	TRBJ2-5	few	CAISEGTSGSRETQYF	TGTGCCATCAGTGAGGGGACTAGCGGGAGCAGGGAGACCCAGTACTTC
TRBD2	TRBV3-1	TRBJ2-2	many	CASSHQTSGGFNTGELFF	TGTGCCAGCAGCCATCAGACTAGCGGGGGGTTTAACACCGGGGAGCTGTTTTTT
TRBD2	TRBV5-1	TRBJ2-1	many	CASSFSSGALQGDEQFF	TGCGCCAGCAGCTTTTCTAGCGGGGCCCTTCAGGGAGATGAGCAGTTCTTC